The next 16 T cell receptor beta chains were all read from a single sample in a study of CXCR3-negative and CXCR3-positive naive CD8 T cells. The libraries of TRB cDNA were constructed through 5' RACE using UMI labels. After re-calling the 5' RACE reads, TCRdb lists one entry per CDR3 protein, DNA absent. In all, the sample yields 50,000 to 65,000 distinct CDR3 sequences. These receptors have no identified antigens. Overall study results and limits: CXCR3-positive naive cells had TRB CDR3s that were more hydrophobic than CXCR3-negative naive cells had.

Sequenced: naive CXCR3+ CD8+ T cells from blood. Subset in this sample: CD45RO-CCR7+CD27+CD95- naive CD8+ T cells expressing CXCR3 (TNR3+). These receptors all stem from a human donor in good health. Some clones in this sample may be carry-over from other donors' samples.

The V call is TRBV12-3 or TRBV12-4, the J call TRBJ2-1. There are 11 residues in the CDR3. CDR3 loop: CASSFTNEQFF.

This chain links TRBV20-1 with TRBJ2-1; as DNA is missing, the TRBD2 call by TCRdb cannot be tested. Germline assignment: CDR1 DFQATT and CDR2 SNEGSKA (reference sequence). The CDR3 is 15 amino acids. The CDR3 spells CSARDPDWRNNEQFF.

The chain combines TRBV28 with TRBJ2-5. The CDR3 runs to 13 residues. Per the germline V gene, CDR1 is MDHEN and CDR2 is SYDVKM. The CDR3 sequence: CASSSFSKETQYF.

V usage is TRBV13 and J usage is TRBJ2-7; without DNA, the TCRdb call of TRBD2 cannot be checked. The CDR3 is 16 amino acids. CDR1 PRHDT and CDR2 FYEKMQ come from the germline V gene (reference sequence). CDR3 protein: CASSTRTSGYTYEQYF.

This chain uses TRBV10-2 with TRBJ2-1; TCRdb's D call, TRBD2, is unchecked because there is no DNA. This CDR3 is 14 amino acids long. CDR1 and CDR2 from the germline V gene are WSHSY and SAAADI. The CDR3 sequence: CASSEGLASNEQLF.

The chain carries TRBV5-4 and TRBJ2-7. CDR3 length: 15 residues. The germline V gene has CDR1 SGHNT and CDR2 YYREEE (reference sequence). CDR3 region: CASSTYAVEEDEQYF.

The rearrangement links TRBV6-4 to TRBJ1-1. CDR3 length equals 13 residues. Per the germline V gene, CDR1 is MRHNA and CDR2 is SNTAGT. The CDR3 reads CASSGYLGTEAFF.

V is TRBV7-9 and J is TRBJ1-2; as DNA is missing, the TRBD1 call by TCRdb cannot be tested. This CDR3 spans 15 amino acids. Per the germline V gene, CDR1 is SEHNR and CDR2 is FQNEAQ (reference sequence). The CDR3 region is CASSLTGTGSYGYTF.

V usage is TRBV4-2 and J usage is TRBJ2-1; TCRdb calls TRBD2, which cannot be checked without DNA. This CDR3 spans 16 amino acids. Germline V gene sequence: CDR1 LGHNA, CDR2 YNFKEQ. This CDR3 reads CASSQDSGGAVNEQFF.

The chain has TRBV28 and TRBJ2-1; TCRdb selects TRBD2, and the lack of DNA leaves this call unchecked. CDR1 is MDHEN, CDR2 SYDVKM, per germline. The CDR3 is 14 amino acids. Here the CDR3 reads CASSLQSGGRRQFF. Full variable domain (rest looked up from reference TRBV28 and TRBJ2-1): DVKVTQSSRYLVKRTGEKVFLECVQDMDHENMFWYRQDPGLGLRLIYFSYDVKMKEKGDIPEGYSVSREKKERFSLILESASTNQTSMYLCASSLQSGGRRQFFGPGTRLTVL.

V and J are TRBV20-1 and TRBJ2-1; the TCRdb D gene call, TRBD2, has no DNA to confirm it. Germline V CDR1 and CDR2: DFQATT, SNEGSKA (reference sequence). This CDR3 contains 12 residues. The CDR3 sequence is CSASSPGLEQFF.

This chain links TRBV7-9 with TRBJ2-7; TCRdb's D call, TRBD1, is unchecked because there is no DNA. CDR3 size: 12 residues. The germline V gene encodes CDR1 SEHNR and CDR2 FQNEAQ (reference sequence). The CDR3: CASSFRGYEQYF.

The chain has TRBV11-2 and TRBJ2-1; TCRdb's D call of TRBD1 is untestable without DNA. Germline CDR1 is SGHAT and CDR2 is FQNNGV. This CDR3 region has 16 residues. This chain's CDR3 is CASSHPATGVGNEQFF.

The chain uses TRBV7-8 and TRBJ2-1. This CDR3 comprises 15 residues. Germline V gene data show CDR1 as SGHVS and CDR2 as FQNEAQ. CDR3 protein: CASSTNVGFRNEQFF.

CDR3 protein: CASRGESLSVEQYF. The V call is TRBV27, the J call TRBJ2-7; the D call of TRBD1 rests on TCRdb alone, since no DNA is present to check it. In germline, CDR1 is MNHEY, CDR2 SMNVEV (reference sequence). The length of the CDR3 is 14 residues.

The gene calls are TRBV12-3 or TRBV12-4 and TRBJ1-1. This CDR3 is built from 12 residues. The CDR3 here is CATKGASPEAFF.